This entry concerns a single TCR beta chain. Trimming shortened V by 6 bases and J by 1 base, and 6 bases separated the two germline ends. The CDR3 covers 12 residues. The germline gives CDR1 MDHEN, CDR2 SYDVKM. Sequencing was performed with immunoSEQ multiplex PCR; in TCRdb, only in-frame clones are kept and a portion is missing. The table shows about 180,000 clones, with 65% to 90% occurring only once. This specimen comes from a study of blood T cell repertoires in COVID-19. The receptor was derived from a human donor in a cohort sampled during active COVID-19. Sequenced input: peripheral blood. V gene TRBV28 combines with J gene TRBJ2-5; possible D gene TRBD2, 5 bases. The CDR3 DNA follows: TGTGCCAGCAGCCGGGGCCAAGAGACCCAGTACTTC. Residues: CASSRGQETQYF.